Shown below are 3 T cell receptor beta chains from a single sample sequenced in a study of a mutant IDH1 vaccine in newly diagnosed glioma. These receptors lack a known antigen. Clones were read by immunoSEQ multiplex PCR, and TCRdb kept only the in-frame ones, dropping some. The sample lists 60,000 to 65,000 clones, 80% to 90% occurring once. The time point here: week 35, safety follow-up. The vaccine gave 300 ug of a 20-mer mutant IDH1 peptide subcutaneously per dose. Sequenced material: PBMCs, taken from a glioma patient whose treatment included an IDH1 peptide vaccine. The receptors originated from a man in his thirties or forties with glioma.

CDR3 DNA: TGTGCCAGCAGCGATGAGGCAGCCGGACGCGCCGGCTACACCTTC. Protein product: CASSDEAAGRAGYTF. This chain links TRBV9 with TRBJ1-2, with D unclear. The V end was cut by 3 bases, the J end by 8 bases, with 20 bases between. This CDR3 region has 15 residues. The germline CDR1 and CDR2 sequences are SGDLS and YYNGEE. Complete variable domain (other parts from reference TRBV9 and TRBJ1-2): DSGVTQTPKHLITATGQRVTLRCSPRSGDLSVYWYQQSLDQGLQFLIQYYNGEERAKGNILERFSAQQFPDLHSELNLSSLELGDSALYFCASSDEAAGRAGYTFGSGTRLTVV.

Regarding this clone: Its ends do not fully match the called genes, so a read error is possible. Other DNA sequences in this specimen translate into the identical CDR3. The rearrangement links TRBV18 to TRBJ1-1; no clear D. In germline, CDR1 is KGHSH, CDR2 LQKENI. This CDR3 is built from 15 residues. In DNA, the CDR3 is TGTGCCAGCTCACCGAGTAACAGAATGAACACTGAGGCTTTCTTT. It is translated as CASSPSNRMNTEAFF.

The CDR3 here is CASSSTGVDGYTF. CDR3 coding DNA: TGTGCCAGCAGCTCAACAGGGGTCGATGGCTACACCTTC. The chain links TRBV7-6 to TRBJ1-2; 7 bases are shared with TRBD1. CDR3 length equals 13 residues. Germline CDR1 reads SGHVS; CDR2 reads FNYEAQ. The V gene end was trimmed by 4 bases and the J gene end by 6 bases; junction bases not matched to a gene: 5.